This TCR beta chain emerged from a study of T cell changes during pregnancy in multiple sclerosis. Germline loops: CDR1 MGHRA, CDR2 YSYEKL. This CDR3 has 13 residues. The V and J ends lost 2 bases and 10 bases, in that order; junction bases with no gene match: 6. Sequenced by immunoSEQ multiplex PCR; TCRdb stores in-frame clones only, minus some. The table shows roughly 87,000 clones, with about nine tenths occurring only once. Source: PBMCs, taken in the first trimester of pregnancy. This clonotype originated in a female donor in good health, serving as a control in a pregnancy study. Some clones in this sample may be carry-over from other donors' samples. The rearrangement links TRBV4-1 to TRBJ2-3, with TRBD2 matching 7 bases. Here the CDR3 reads CASSQFGTTSQYF. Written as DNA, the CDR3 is TGCGCCAGCAGCCAATTCGGGACTACCTCGCAGTATTTT.